This record looks at one T cell receptor beta chain sequence and its context. Its antigen is unknown. The sample originates from a study of beta chain features in type 1 diabetes. As for the study in general: On cell yields, gender and age, patients and healthy donors were similar. Examination of sorted cells across all samples involved more than 85,000,000 cells. Findings of the study overall: Any HLA type influence on TCRB rearrangement was left unresolved here.

The study reverse transcribed the entire isolated RNA, so it sequenced expressed TCRB transcripts. This table comes from immunoSEQ multiplex PCR, and its TCRdb copy is limited to in-frame clones, with some not included. The sample has 350,000 to 450,000 clones, roughly 16% seen once. V lost 5 bases and J 0 bases, leaving 13 bases between the germline ends. This CDR3 is built from 15 residues. CDR1 is SGHVS, CDR2 FQNEAQ, per germline. Cells sorted by CD45RO/CCR7/CD25/CD127/CD95/CD27 comprised CD4+ naive, central memory, regulatory and stem cell-like memory cells. The sequence was obtained from a woman aged 18 to 35 in good health. The sequenced sample was naive CD4+ T cells from blood. The chain links TRBV7-8 to TRBJ1-1, with D possibly matching TRBD1 (6 bases). CDR3 loop: CASSLLTGMNTEAFF. DNA of the CDR3: TGTGCCAGCAGCCTCCTGACAGGAATGAACACTGAAGCTTTCTTT.